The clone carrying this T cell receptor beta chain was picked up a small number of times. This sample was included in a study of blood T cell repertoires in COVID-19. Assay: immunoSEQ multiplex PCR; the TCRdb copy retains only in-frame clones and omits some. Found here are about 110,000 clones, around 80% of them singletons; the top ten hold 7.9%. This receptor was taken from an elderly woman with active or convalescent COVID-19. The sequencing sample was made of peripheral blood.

CDR3 amino acids: CASSLDRGSRSDEQFF. The CDR3, as DNA: TGCGCCAGCAGCTTGGATCGCGGGAGTCGTAGCGATGAGCAGTTCTTC. The chain joins TRBV5-1 to TRBJ2-1, with 7 bases matching TRBD2. Germline values: CDR1 SGHRS, CDR2 YFSETQ. The CDR3 extends over 16 amino acids. Trimming cost V 0 bases and J 8 bases; bases outside gene matches: 11.